Listed below are T cell receptor beta chains from one sample, sequenced in a study of beta chain features in type 1 diabetes. Clones were read by immunoSEQ multiplex PCR, and TCRdb kept only the in-frame ones, dropping some. The profile shows 300,000 to 450,000 clones, roughly 13% of them singletons. Sequenced: naive CD4+ T cells from blood. The receptor source for this set is a man aged 18-30 years in good health. Each CDR3 is given with its conserved first and last residue. The order of the fields is V gene, clone size, J gene, CDR3 protein. Clone sizes are given selectively: once, few, many, or a class where the clone is expanded.

v_call: TRBV7-2
clone_size: .
j_call: TRBJ2-7
cdr3_aa: CASRRDVWSYEQYF

v_call: TRBV6-6
clone_size: .
j_call: TRBJ2-7
cdr3_aa: CASRPRRTGYEQYF

v_call: TRBV30
clone_size: few
j_call: TRBJ2-3
cdr3_aa: CAWSVRRLAGNTDTQYF

v_call: TRBV4-2
clone_size: few
j_call: TRBJ1-4
cdr3_aa: CASSQQTGNEKLFF

v_call: TRBV29-1
clone_size: many
j_call: TRBJ1-2
cdr3_aa: CSVGGRTF

v_call: TRBV5-1
clone_size: .
j_call: TRBJ2-5
cdr3_aa: CASSNIAGDETQYF

v_call: TRBV6-5
clone_size: .
j_call: TRBJ2-2
cdr3_aa: CASSSWGELNTGELFF

v_call: TRBV9
clone_size: .
j_call: TRBJ2-7
cdr3_aa: CASSPRSTGEESYEQYF

v_call: TRBV5-1
clone_size: few
j_call: TRBJ1-6
cdr3_aa: CASSLAGVHSPLHF

v_call: TRBV7-9
clone_size: .
j_call: TRBJ2-5
cdr3_aa: CASSMTSGRGETQYF

v_call: TRBV7-2
clone_size: few
j_call: TRBJ1-4
cdr3_aa: CASSPTGVPEKLFF

v_call: TRBV2
clone_size: .
j_call: TRBJ2-7
cdr3_aa: CASIPRDSAYEQYF

v_call: TRBV4-2
clone_size: .
j_call: TRBJ2-3
cdr3_aa: CASSRSGGAFPDTQYF